This T cell receptor beta chain appears in the sequencing data of a study of vaccination effects on CD4 cells after COVID-19. For the study at large: The median interval between the second dose and post-vaccine sampling was 72 days. Study-wide results and caveats: Cross-reactivity toward common cold coronaviruses was confined to only 1 of 255 vaccine-induced clones in healthy vaccinees.

Using immunoSEQ multiplex PCR, the repertoire was profiled, and TCRdb retains in-frame clones only, with some absent. The sample contains 50,000 to 60,000 clones, about four fifths of which appear only once. Comments on this clone: The antigen remains unidentified.

Isolation of CD4+ T cells took place after approximately 10 days of culture. Participants got two doses of BNT162b2 or mRNA-1273 vaccine. The study found no prior SARS-CoV-2 infection in the vaccine recipients, who tested negative for nucleocapsid antibodies. Half-medium replacement with IL-2 medium occurred on days 3 and 7. There are 13 residues in the CDR3. The germline gives CDR1 SGHTA, CDR2 FQGNSA. Trimming removed 3 bases from V and 4 bases from J, with 9 bases in between. This TCR was sampled from a human donor who received a COVID-19 vaccine. The chain couples TRBV7-2 to TRBJ1-2; D possibly corresponds to TRBD1 (5 bases). The input for sequencing was CD4+ T cells from PBMCs cultured without peptide, taken after COVID-19 vaccination. The CDR3 DNA reads TGTGCCAGCAGCTTGGACATGAGCTATGGCTACACCTTC. As protein: CASSLDMSYGYTF.